What follows are 32 T cell receptor beta chains derived from one specimen sequenced in a study of T cells after yellow fever vaccination. TCRdb independently ran MiXCR on the 5' RACE reads; one entry per CDR3 protein. The table includes 510,000 or so distinct CDR3 sequences, under 25% detected once. The source material was PBMCs, sampled 15 days after the yellow fever booster vaccination. These receptors were obtained from a man aged 25-45 years who received the YFV17D yellow fever vaccine.

CDR3 bases: TGCAGTGGCGGGACTAGCGGGAGGGCCGTCTACAATGAGCAGTTCTTC. Translating gives CSGGTSGRAVYNEQFF. The rearrangement uses TRBV20-1 and TRBJ2-1, with TRBD2 matching over 16 bases. Germline trimming cut 7 bases from V and 3 bases from J; bases unmatched to any gene: 6. From germline, CDR1 is DFQATT and CDR2 SNEGSKA (reference sequence). This CDR3 spans 16 amino acids.

There are a few counts of this clonotype. This chain connects TRBV10-3 to TRBJ1-1; D remains ambiguous. CDR3 length: 12 amino acids. The ends were cut back, 4 bases at V and 4 bases at J, with 7 bases in the middle. The germline V gene encodes CDR1 ENHRY and CDR2 SYGVKD. CDR3 protein: CAISVKGTEAFF. CDR3 bases: TGTGCCATCAGTGTTAAGGGCACTGAAGCTTTCTTT.

This clonotype has only a few counts. J is TRBJ2-5 and V is TRBV4-3, with 12 bases fitting TRBD2. V shed 1 base, J shed 5 bases, and the junction held 5 bases outside the gene matches. CDR3 length: 16 amino acids. Germline lookup yields CDR1 LGHNA and CDR2 YSLEER. The CDR3 nucleotides read TGCGCCAGCAGCCAAGGGACTAGCGGGGCGCCCGAGACCCAGTACTTC. It is translated as CASSQGTSGAPETQYF.

The V gene is TRBV3-1, the J gene TRBJ2-7; weak D call: TRBD1 (6 bases). This CDR3 comprises 15 residues. Germline V gives CDR1 LGHDT, CDR2 YNNKEL (reference sequence). Trimming took off 5 bases at V and 0 bases at J, with 14 bases between the two ends. CDR3 nucleotide sequence: TGTGCCAGCAGCTCACGGACAGCGAGCTCCTACGAGCAGTACTTC. The encoded protein is CASSSRTASSYEQYF.

The rearrangement joins TRBV6-6 to TRBJ2-2, with unresolved D. The length of the CDR3 is 12 residues. The V end lost 7 bases, the J end lost 2 bases, and 5 bases lay between the germline ends. CDR1 is MNHNY, CDR2 SVGAGI, per germline (reference sequence). CDR3 loop: CASKSNTGELFF. DNA of the CDR3: TGTGCCAGCAAATCCAACACCGGGGAGCTGTTTTTT.

The V and J genes are TRBV18 and TRBJ2-3, with D hard to call. CDR1 and CDR2 from the germline V gene are KGHSH and LQKENI. CDR3 length: 15 amino acids. V lost 3 bases and J lost 6, with 16 bases in between. CDR3 sequence: CASSPQGPASDTQYF. CDR3 DNA: TGTGCCAGCTCACCCCAAGGACCGGCCTCGGATACGCAGTATTTT.

This clonotype turned up a few times. CDR3 protein: CSATGLAGEREGGQFF. In DNA, the CDR3 is TGCAGTGCAACGGGACTAGCGGGAGAAAGAGAGGGAGGGCAGTTCTTC. The chain employs TRBV20-1 and TRBJ2-1, with TRBD2 identical over 14 bases. CDR3 length: 16 amino acids. The germline gives CDR1 DFQATT, CDR2 SNEGSKA (reference sequence). J was trimmed by 12 bases and V by 6 bases; bases with no gene match: 16.

The chain is built from TRBV7-2 and TRBJ2-3, with TRBD2 matching over 7 bases. CDR3 length: 13 residues. Germline V gives CDR1 SGHTA, CDR2 FQGNSA. V lost 3 bases, J lost 6 bases, and 3 bases stayed unmatched. This CDR3 is CASSFRGVDTQYF. The DNA for the CDR3 is TGTGCCAGCAGCTTTCGGGGGGTCGATACGCAGTATTTT. Supplemented by reference TRBV7-2 and TRBJ2-3, the full variable domain reads GAGVSQSPSNKVTEKGKDVELRCDPISGHTALYWYRQSLGQGLEFLIYFQGNSAPDKSGLPSDRFSAERTGGSVSTLTIQRTQQEDSAVYLCASSFRGVDTQYFGPGTRLTVL.

In DNA, the CDR3 is TGCAGCGTTGGGGGGATCCACAATGAGCAGTTCTTC. It codes for CSVGGIHNEQFF. The chain is built from TRBV29-1 and TRBJ2-1; D might be TRBD1 or TRBD2, each matching 5 bases. With 4 bases removed from V and 5 bases from J, the gap between germline ends came to 9 bases. Germline values: CDR1 SQVTM, CDR2 ANQGSEA. The CDR3 has 12 amino acids.

V usage is TRBV3-1 and J usage is TRBJ2-5, with D hard to call. The CDR3 totals 14 residues. Trimming removed 3 bases from V and 2 bases from J, with 10 bases in between. Looked up from germline, CDR1 is LGHDT and CDR2 is YNNKEL (reference sequence). This CDR3 is CASSQPPEQETQYF. The DNA of the CDR3 is TGTGCCAGCAGCCAGCCCCCCGAGCAAGAGACCCAGTACTTC.

This clonotype came up a few times. The chain recombines TRBV5-1 with TRBJ2-3; possibly TRBD1 or TRBD2 for D (5 bases each). V was shortened by 0 bases and J by 0 bases, with 8 bases between the two germline ends. The length of the CDR3 is 15 residues. Germline loops: CDR1 SGHRS, CDR2 YFSETQ. As DNA, the CDR3 is TGCGCCAGCAGCTTGGTGGGACGGAGCACAGATACGCAGTATTTT. Protein product: CASSLVGRSTDTQYF.

There are a few counts of this clonotype. The gene calls are TRBV24-1 and TRBJ2-2; either TRBD1 or TRBD2 may supply D (5 bases each). Germline assignment: CDR1 KGHDR and CDR2 SFDVKD. V lost 1 base, J lost 7 bases, and 12 bases lay in between. The CDR3 is 15 residues long. The DNA for the CDR3 is TGTGCCACCAGTGATTTCCAGGGCAGCGGCGGGGAGCTGTTTTTT. It yields the protein CATSDFQGSGGELFF.

The chain joins TRBV12-3 or TRBV12-4 to TRBJ2-1; TRBD2 matches 13 bases. Trimming cost V 3 bases and J 7 bases; bases outside gene matches: 3. The CDR3 is 15 residues long. CDR3 in amino acids: CASSFGTSGKNEQFF. The CDR3 coding sequence is TGTGCCAGCAGTTTTGGGACTAGCGGGAAGAATGAGCAGTTCTTC.

The genes are TRBV6-1 and TRBJ2-2; D is possibly TRBD1 or TRBD2 (6 bases each). The CDR3 runs to 13 residues. Germline CDR1 is MNHNS and CDR2 is SASEGT. The ends were cut back, 10 bases at V and 4 bases at J, with 13 bases in the middle. DNA of the CDR3: TGTGCCATCCAACCGGGGGCCACCGGGGAGCTGTTTTTT. It encodes CAIQPGATGELFF.

A few counts support this clonotype. The genes are TRBV7-2 and TRBJ2-5; 7 bases are a match to TRBD2. V was clipped by 5 bases and J by 0 bases; unmatched bases: 6. CDR1 is SGHTA, CDR2 FQGNSA, per germline. The CDR3 covers 15 residues. CDR3 DNA: TGTGCCAGCAGCCCACGGACTAGGGACCAAGAGACCCAGTACTTC. Residues: CASSPRTRDQETQYF.

V gene TRBV15 combines with J gene TRBJ2-1, with D hard to call. The V end was cut by 0 bases, the J end by 0 bases, with 9 bases between. The CDR3 consists of 16 residues. CDR1 and CDR2 (germline): LNHNV, YYDKDF (reference sequence). CDR3 protein: CATSRDRASSYNEQFF. The CDR3 DNA reads TGTGCCACCAGCAGAGATCGAGCGAGCTCCTACAATGAGCAGTTCTTC.

This clonotype was observed a few times. The chain carries TRBV7-3 and TRBJ2-1, with TRBD2 as a possible D gene (6 bases). CDR3 length: 16 amino acids. CDR1 is SGHTA, CDR2 FQGTGA, per germline. V gave up 4 bases and J gave up 0 bases, with 13 bases separating them. The CDR3 nucleotides read TGTGCCAGCAGCTACCTAGCGACTAGCTCCTACAATGAGCAGTTCTTC. Its translation: CASSYLATSSYNEQFF.

This chain connects TRBV6-5 to TRBJ2-7; 11 nucleotides match TRBD1. The junction had 12 bases not matched to a gene; V was cut back by 4 bases and J by 4 bases. The CDR3 has 17 residues. Germline V gene sequence: CDR1 MNHEY, CDR2 SVGAGI. CDR3 sequence reads: CASSSFQRDRGGYEQYF. For the CDR3, the DNA is TGTGCCAGCAGTTCCTTCCAACGGGACAGGGGGGGATACGAGCAGTACTTC.

The CDR3, as DNA: TGTGCCACCCTTCCGACAGGGGCATCCGGGGAGCTGTTTTTT. Translated, it gives CATLPTGASGELFF. The chain couples TRBV6-2 or TRBV6-3 to TRBJ2-2; 8 positions agree with TRBD1. Trimming at V came to 10 bases and at J to 6 bases, leaving 10 bases not matched to a gene. The CDR3 has 14 amino acids. CDR1 and CDR2 (germline): MNHEY, SVGEGT.

This chain links TRBV5-1 with TRBJ2-3; 12 bases are shared with TRBD2. Germline CDR1 is SGHRS and CDR2 is YFSETQ. The CDR3 totals 16 residues. Unmatched junction bases numbered 6, after V lost 0 bases and J lost 7 bases. DNA of the CDR3: TGCGCCAGCAGCTTGGGTGCGACTAGCGGGAGTTATACGCAGTATTTT. Translating it yields CASSLGATSGSYTQYF.

The V and J genes are TRBV7-2 and TRBJ2-3; D call uncertain. The CDR3 is made up of 14 amino acids. Trimming took 2 bases from V and 0 from J, leaving 6 bases between them. Germline CDR1 and CDR2: SGHTA and FQGNSA. DNA for the CDR3: TGTGCCAGCAGCTTAAGCACTAGCACAGATACGCAGTATTTT. Its protein is CASSLSTSTDTQYF.

This clonotype has only a few counts. This rearrangement joins TRBV7-9 to TRBJ2-3, with D possibly being TRBD2 (5 bases). The CDR3 runs to 15 residues. Per the germline V gene, CDR1 is SEHNR and CDR2 is FQNEAQ (reference sequence). V lost 8 bases and J 0 bases, leaving 15 bases between the germline ends. CDR3 protein: CASDAGWTSTDTQYF. The DNA of the CDR3 is TGTGCCAGCGACGCCGGTTGGACTAGCACAGATACGCAGTATTTT.

There are a few counts of this clonotype. This rearrangement joins TRBV20-1 to TRBJ2-7; D call uncertain. CDR3 length equals 15 residues. CDR1 and CDR2 (germline): DFQATT, SNEGSKA (reference sequence). V lost 0 bases and J 1 base, leaving 13 bases between the germline ends. The CDR3 loop reads CSARDSRDTSYEQYF. The DNA for the CDR3 is TGCAGTGCTAGAGACAGCCGCGACACATCCTACGAGCAGTACTTC.

This clonotype was observed a few times. The chain links TRBV18 to TRBJ2-2; tentatively, D is TRBD1 (5 bases). Trimming cost V 3 bases and J 1 base, with 12 bases left between them. The CDR3 is 16 residues long. Germline V gene data show CDR1 as KGHSH and CDR2 as LQKENI. CDR3 in DNA: TGTGCCAGCTCACCTTTCGCGACAGAGAACACCGGGGAGCTGTTTTTT. Its translation: CASSPFATENTGELFF.

The chain links TRBV24-1 to TRBJ2-2; 8 bases fit TRBD2. CDR3 length: 17 amino acids. Germline V lookup: CDR1 KGHDR, CDR2 SFDVKD. Unmatched junction bases numbered 7, after V lost 5 bases and J lost 0 bases. The CDR3 DNA reads as TGTGCCACCAGTGTAGGCCCCGGGAGGGCGAACACCGGGGAGCTGTTTTTT. This encodes CATSVGPGRANTGELFF.

There are a few counts of this clonotype. Its ends do not fully match the called genes, so a read error is possible. The chain links TRBV5-1 to TRBJ2-7, with D perhaps TRBD1 (5 bases). CDR3 length equals 14 residues. Germline CDR1 reads SGHRS; CDR2 reads YFSETQ. In DNA, the CDR3 is TGTGCCAGCAGTTTGGGCGGAACAGGCGACGAGCAGTACTTC. Amino acid sequence: CASSLGGTGDEQYF.

This clonotype turned up a few times. The chain employs TRBV24-1 and TRBJ2-1, with TRBD2 matching 13 bases. This CDR3 contains 17 residues. V was pared by 3 bases and J by 8 bases, with 9 bases of the junction left unmatched. In germline, CDR1 is KGHDR, CDR2 SFDVKD. Here the CDR3 DNA reads TGTGCCACCAGTGATCGGACTAGCGGGAGAAGATGGGATGAGCAGTTCTTC. Its protein is CATSDRTSGRRWDEQFF.

V gene TRBV5-1 combines with J gene TRBJ2-7; 9 nucleotides align to TRBD1. The CDR3 covers 16 residues. The V gene's germline CDR1 is SGHRS and CDR2 YFSETQ. The V and J ends lost 3 bases and 3 bases, in that order; junction bases with no gene match: 10. This CDR3 reads CASSSILQGAVYEQYF. DNA of the CDR3: TGCGCCAGCAGCTCGATACTACAGGGGGCGGTCTACGAGCAGTACTTC.

This clonotype was observed a handful of times. The chain combines TRBV9 with TRBJ1-2, with D tentatively TRBD1 (6 bases). Trimming shortened V by 1 base and J by 8 bases, and 12 bases separated the two germline ends. In germline, CDR1 is SGDLS, CDR2 YYNGEE. This CDR3 comprises 13 residues. CDR3 DNA sequence: TGTGCCAGCAGCGTAACGGGGGGCAGAGGCTACACCTTC. This gives the protein CASSVTGGRGYTF.

The J gene is TRBJ2-3, the V gene TRBV7-9, with a weak D call TRBD1 (5 bases). The CDR3 loop spans 12 amino acids. Between the trimmed V and J ends, which lost 9 bases and 10 bases, there was a span of 17 bases. CDR1 is SEHNR, CDR2 FQNEAQ, per germline (reference sequence). CDR3 residues: CASQGVASAQYF. The DNA of the CDR3 is TGTGCCAGTCAAGGGGTCGCAAGCGCGCAGTATTTT.

The CDR3 is CASSFGTQYEQYF. CDR3 in DNA: TGTGCCAGCAGTTTCGGGACTCAGTACGAGCAGTACTTC. This chain joins TRBV12-3 or TRBV12-4 and TRBJ2-7; D might be TRBD2 (6 bases). The CDR3 has 13 residues. Trimming cost V 3 bases and J 4 bases, with 10 bases left between them.

DNA of the CDR3: TGTGCCAGCAGTTTTACCGGGGGCATATACGAGCAGTACTTC. Amino acid sequence: CASSFTGGIYEQYF. V is TRBV27 and J is TRBJ2-7, with D possibly called TRBD1 or TRBD2 (6 bases each). Per germline, CDR1 MNHEY and CDR2 SMNVEV (reference sequence). The CDR3 has 14 amino acids. V was clipped by 3 bases and J by 4 bases, with 13 bases between them.